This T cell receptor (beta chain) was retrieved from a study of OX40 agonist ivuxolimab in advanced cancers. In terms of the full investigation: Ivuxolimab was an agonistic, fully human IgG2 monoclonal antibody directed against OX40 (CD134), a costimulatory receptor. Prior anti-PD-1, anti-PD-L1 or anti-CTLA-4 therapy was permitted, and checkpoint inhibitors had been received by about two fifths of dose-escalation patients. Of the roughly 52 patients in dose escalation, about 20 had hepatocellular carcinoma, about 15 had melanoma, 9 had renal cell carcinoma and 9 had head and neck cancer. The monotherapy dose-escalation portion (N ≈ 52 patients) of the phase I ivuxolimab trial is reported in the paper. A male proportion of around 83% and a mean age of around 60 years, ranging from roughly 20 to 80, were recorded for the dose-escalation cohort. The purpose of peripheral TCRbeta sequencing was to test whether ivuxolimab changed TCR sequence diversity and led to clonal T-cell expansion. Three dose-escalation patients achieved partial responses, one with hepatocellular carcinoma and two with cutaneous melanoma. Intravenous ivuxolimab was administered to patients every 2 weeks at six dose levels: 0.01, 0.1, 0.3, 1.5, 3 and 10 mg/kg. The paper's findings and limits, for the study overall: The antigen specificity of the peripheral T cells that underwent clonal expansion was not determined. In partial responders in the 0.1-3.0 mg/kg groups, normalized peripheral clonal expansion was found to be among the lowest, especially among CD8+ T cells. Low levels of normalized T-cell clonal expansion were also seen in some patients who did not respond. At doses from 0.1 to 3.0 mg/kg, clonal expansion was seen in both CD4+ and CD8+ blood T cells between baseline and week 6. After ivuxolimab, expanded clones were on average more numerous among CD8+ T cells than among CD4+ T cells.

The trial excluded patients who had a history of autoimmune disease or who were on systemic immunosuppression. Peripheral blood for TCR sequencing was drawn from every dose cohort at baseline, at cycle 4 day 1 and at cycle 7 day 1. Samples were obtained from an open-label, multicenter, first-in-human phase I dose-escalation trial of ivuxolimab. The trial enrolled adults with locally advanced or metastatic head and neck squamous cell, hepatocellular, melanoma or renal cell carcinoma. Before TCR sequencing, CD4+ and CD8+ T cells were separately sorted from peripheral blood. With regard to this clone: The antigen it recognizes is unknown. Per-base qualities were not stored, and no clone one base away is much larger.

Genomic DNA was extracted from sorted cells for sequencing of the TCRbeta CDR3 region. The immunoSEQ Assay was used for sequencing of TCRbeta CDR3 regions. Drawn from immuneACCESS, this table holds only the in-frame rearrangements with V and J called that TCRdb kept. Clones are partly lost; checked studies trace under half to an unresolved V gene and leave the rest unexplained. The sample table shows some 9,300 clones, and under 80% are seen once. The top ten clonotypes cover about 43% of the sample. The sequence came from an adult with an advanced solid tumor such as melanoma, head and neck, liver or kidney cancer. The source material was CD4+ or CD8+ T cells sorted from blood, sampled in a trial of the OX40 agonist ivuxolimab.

The CDR3 is CASSPRDKSLEQYF. DNA sequence: TGTGCCAGCAGCCCACGGGACAAAAGTCTCGAGCAGTACTTC. The chain is encoded by TRBV7-9 joined to TRBJ2-7, and possibly TRBD1, on 6 matching bases. The germline V gene (reference sequence) supplies CDR1 SEHNR and CDR2 FQNEAQ. From the cysteine through the phenylalanine, the CDR3 covers 14 amino acids. CDR3 DNA only is kept here, 42 bases in frame from base 1. V is pared back by 5 bases and J by 6 bases, with 17 bases lying between the germline termini.